The rows below give T cell receptor beta chains drawn from one sample of a study of post-analysis software for immune sequencing data. TCRdb recomputed calls from the PCR reads with MiXCR, one row per CDR3 protein. Of roughly 540,000 distinct CDR3 sequences in the sample, 34% were seen once. The sample comprised blood. All receptors derive from a girl aged 2 to 17 with multiple sclerosis. Both conserved end residues are part of each CDR3.

TRBJ2-7 | TRBV12-5 | CATWGVGCAYYEQYF
TRBJ2-1 | TRBV6-5 | CAISDRGGGNEQFF
TRBJ2-3 | TRBV6-5 | CASSYTRGADTQYF
TRBJ2-1 | TRBV3-1 | CASSQLTDPREQFF
. | TRBV18 | CASSPPNQGQQRETQYF
TRBJ2-3 | TRBV20-1 | CSARPPGLATDTQYF
TRBJ2-3 | TRBV5-6 | CASSPTSFPDTQYF
TRBJ2-3 | TRBV9 | CASSVSSGGAADTQYF
TRBJ2-5 | TRBV5-6 | CASSSGGTQYF
TRBJ2-3 | TRBV7-8 | CASSLIPDTQYF
TRBJ1-2 | TRBV15 | CATSREGTGAGYTF
TRBJ2-1 | TRBV3-1 | CASSQDRRGGGDEQFF
TRBJ1-1 | TRBV6-5 | CASSYSRTGGYGAFF
TRBJ2-3 | TRBV5-1 | CASSISHRTSTDTQYF
TRBJ2-3 | TRBV4-2 | CASSQGSSGGAADTQYF
TRBJ1-2 | TRBV20-1 | CSASQRQGWDGYTF
TRBJ2-5 | TRBV28 | CASSIPGQGIETQYF
TRBJ2-2 | TRBV20-1 | CSAREQGTTNTGELFF
TRBJ2-7 | TRBV7-3 | CASSQTGTGPYEQYF
TRBJ2-5 | TRBV6-1 | CASRLTGGEETQYF
TRBJ2-3 | TRBV20-1 | CSASSRGDTQYF
TRBJ1-5 | TRBV4-1 | CASSQDKQGYQPQHF
TRBJ2-7 | TRBV5-5 | CASSPDRATYEQYF
TRBJ2-5 | TRBV20-1 | CSARGGSRGWAQETQYF
TRBJ2-5 | TRBV28 | CASSLTPGTGAVNEQYF
TRBJ2-2 | TRBV5-1 | CASSATGTGGANTGELFF
TRBJ2-5 | TRBV20-1 | CSADIRQGAGGETQYF
TRBJ1-2 | TRBV4-1 | CASSQGDIAGGYTF
TRBJ1-1 | TRBV7-2 | CASSLAQVEAFF
TRBJ1-2 | TRBV4-1 | CASSQAPVPNYGYTF
TRBJ2-1 | TRBV4-1 | CASSQEGAGVMDEQFF
TRBJ2-1 | TRBV12-3/TRBV12-4 | CASSLWGPYNEQFF
TRBJ2-3 | TRBV9 | CASRGTVTDTQYF
TRBJ2-1 | TRBV3-1 | CANSQLSGGAYNEQFF
TRBJ2-7 | TRBV29-1 | CSAGGSYEQYF
TRBJ2-5 | TRBV5-4 | CASSLAQGETQYF
TRBJ2-5 | TRBV7-9 | CASSQTGFEETQYF
TRBJ1-6 | TRBV5-1 | CASSSGQPFNSPLHF
TRBJ2-3 | TRBV6-1 | CASSEARFTGIPDTQYF
TRBJ2-7 | TRBV6-2/TRBV6-3 | CAAGTGSHEQYF
TRBJ1-1 | TRBV29-1 | CSVGQGRDTEAFF
TRBJ2-2 | TRBV6-5 | CASSYVRGANTGELFF
TRBJ2-4 | TRBV14 | CASSPRDPGAKNIQYF
TRBJ1-4 | TRBV29-1 | CSVEGQGAEKRFF
TRBJ1-2 | TRBV20-1 | CSARGAGGSHYGYTF
TRBJ2-5 | TRBV5-1 | CASSLDRGQVSGTQYF
TRBJ2-3 | TRBV5-1 | CASRLEGSTDTQYF
TRBJ1-2 | TRBV20-1 | CSARGPAPGGNYGYTF